The 20 T cell receptor beta chains below all came from one sample that was sequenced in a study of shared clonotypes between healthy human individuals. Measured with immunoSEQ multiplex PCR; TCRdb has only the in-frame clones, and not every one. The sample contains fewer than 850,000 clones, around 96% of which appear only once. Positively selected for CCR7, the CD45RO-negative cells used as naive CD8 cells excluded terminally differentiated effector memory CD45RA+ cells. Sequencing used naive CD8+ T cells sorted from blood. These receptors were obtained from a man aged 25 to 40 in good health.

The chain combines TRBV2 with TRBJ2-7, with a possible D match to TRBD1 (5 bases). This CDR3 comprises 16 residues. From germline, CDR1 is SNHLY and CDR2 FYNNEI. The V end was cut by 10 bases, the J end by 5 bases, with 27 bases between. The CDR3 sequence is CATEPRSQGSIDEQYF. The CDR3 DNA follows: TGTGCCACTGAGCCACGGAGCCAGGGAAGTATCGACGAGCAGTACTTC.

The chain joins TRBV6-5 to TRBJ2-3, with D hard to call. The CDR3 length is 15 residues. Trimming removed 3 bases from V and 0 bases from J, with 10 bases in between. Per the germline V gene, CDR1 is MNHEY and CDR2 is SVGAGI. CDR3 bases: TGTGCCAGCAGTTATTCAGAGACAAGCACAGATACGCAGTATTTT. Its translation: CASSYSETSTDTQYF.

This chain uses TRBV7-9 with TRBJ2-1; D perhaps matches TRBD2 (6 bases). Germline CDR1 reads SEHNR; CDR2 reads FQNEAQ (reference sequence). CDR3 length equals 15 residues. V lost 8 bases and J lost 0, with 14 bases in between. This CDR3 is CASEDYGSSYNEQFF. CDR3 nucleotide sequence: TGTGCCAGCGAGGACTACGGGAGCTCCTACAATGAGCAGTTCTTC.

The chain employs TRBV11-2 and TRBJ2-5; no clear D gene. The CDR3 spans 12 residues. V lost 3 bases to trimming and J lost 2 bases, with 4 bases between them. The germline gives CDR1 SGHAT, CDR2 FQNNGV. The CDR3: CASSFLQETQYF. In DNA, the CDR3 is TGTGCCAGCAGCTTCTTACAAGAGACCCAGTACTTC.

This clone was detected only once. V and J are TRBV5-5 and TRBJ1-5, with D hard to call. V lost 5 bases to trimming and J lost 3 bases, with 12 bases between them. Germline CDR1 is SGHKS and CDR2 is YYEKEE (reference sequence). The CDR3 runs 14 residues. In nucleotides, the CDR3 is TGTGCCAGCAGTTCGGCCGGGGACAATCAGCCCCAGCATTTT. Translation gives CASSSAGDNQPQHF.

J is TRBJ1-4 and V is TRBV27; D perhaps matches TRBD1 (5 bases). The germline V and J ends were trimmed by 5 bases and 4 bases, with 14 bases remaining between them. The germline CDR1 and CDR2 sequences are MNHEY and SMNVEV (reference sequence). The CDR3 covers 15 residues. This chain's CDR3 is CASSPGHDINEKLFF. The CDR3 coding sequence is TGTGCCAGCAGTCCCGGACACGATATTAATGAAAAACTGTTTTTT.

The chain combines TRBV6-5 with TRBJ2-1; D unclear. Germline CDR1 MNHEY, CDR2 SVGAGI. The length of the CDR3 is 13 residues. V was clipped by 0 bases and J by 8 bases, with 8 bases between them. The CDR3 protein is CASSYSKHYEQFF. In DNA, the CDR3 is TGTGCCAGCAGTTACTCGAAACATTATGAGCAGTTCTTC.

The genes are TRBV30 and TRBJ1-2, with 10 bases aligning to TRBD1. The CDR3 covers 13 residues. With 1 base clipped from V and 7 bases from J, the junction kept 3 bases outside the gene matches. CDR1 and CDR2 (germline): GTSNPN, SVGIG (reference sequence). Here the CDR3 reads CAWSAGQGGGYTF. In DNA, the CDR3 is TGTGCCTGGAGTGCCGGACAGGGGGGTGGCTACACCTTC.

The chain recombines TRBV27 with TRBJ2-7, with a tentative D call TRBD1 (5 bases). There are 13 residues in the CDR3. The germline gives CDR1 MNHEY, CDR2 SMNVEV (reference sequence). Trimming took off 4 bases at V and 3 bases at J, with 10 bases between the two ends. CDR3 region: CASSSSQGYEQYF. The CDR3 nucleotides are TGTGCCAGCAGTTCCTCCCAGGGCTACGAGCAGTACTTC.

This clone is a singleton in its sample. The rearrangement joins TRBV27 to TRBJ2-7; 9 nucleotides agree with TRBD2. V was pared by 6 bases and J by 2 bases, with 8 bases of the junction left unmatched. The length of the CDR3 is 15 residues. The germline gives CDR1 MNHEY, CDR2 SMNVEV (reference sequence). CDR3 region: CASRPAGGPAYEQYF. CDR3 DNA: TGTGCCAGCAGGCCGGCGGGAGGGCCCGCCTACGAGCAGTACTTC.

The V and J genes are TRBV15 and TRBJ2-1, with 7 bases fitting TRBD2. This CDR3 has 17 residues. V lost 3 bases and J lost 2; bases outside the gene matches: 10. Looked up from germline, CDR1 is LNHNV and CDR2 is YYDKDF (reference sequence). The CDR3 bases are TGTGCCACCAGCAGTTCCAGGGCTAGCGGTCCCTACAATGAGCAGTTCTTC. It is translated as CATSSSRASGPYNEQFF.

The chain carries TRBV7-9 and TRBJ2-7; D perhaps matches TRBD2 (6 bases). CDR1 is SEHNR, CDR2 FQNEAQ, per germline (reference sequence). The CDR3 has 16 amino acids. V dropped 4 bases and J dropped 3 bases, with 19 bases sitting between them. CDR3 coding DNA: TGTGCCAGCAGCTCACCTCCGGGAGACGTTAACTACGAGCAGTACTTC. This codes for CASSSPPGDVNYEQYF. Full variable domain (rest looked up from reference TRBV7-9 and TRBJ2-7): DTGVSQNPRHKITKRGQNVTFRCDPISEHNRLYWYRQTLGQGPEFLTYFQNEAQLEKSRLLSDRFSAERPKGSFSTLEIQRTEQGDSAMYLCASSSPPGDVNYEQYFGPGTRLTVT.

The gene calls are TRBV2 and TRBJ2-3; TRBD2 is a possible D gene (7 bases). Trimming left V 2 bases short and J 3 bases short, with 15 bases between. CDR3 size: 16 residues. Per germline, CDR1 SNHLY and CDR2 FYNNEI. CDR3 region: CASSESRGRGTDTQYF. CDR3 DNA sequence: TGTGCCAGCAGTGAATCGCGGGGGAGGGGGACAGATACGCAGTATTTT.

The rearrangement joins TRBV19 to TRBJ2-2, with D hard to call. Trimming removed 8 bases from V and 1 base from J, with 8 bases in between. Germline lookup yields CDR1 LNHDA and CDR2 SQIVND (reference sequence). CDR3 size: 13 residues. DNA of the CDR3: TGTGCCAGTTTTATGGTGAACACCGGGGAGCTGTTTTTT. Its translation is CASFMVNTGELFF.

The chain links TRBV27 to TRBJ1-2; D gene ambiguous. The CDR3 spans 13 residues. Trimming stripped 8 bases from V and 0 bases from J, with 10 bases between. Germline V gene sequence: CDR1 MNHEY, CDR2 SMNVEV (reference sequence). This CDR3 is CASSGPTNYGYTF. CDR3 nucleotide sequence: TGTGCCAGCTCTGGGCCAACTAACTATGGCTACACCTTC.

The chain has TRBV9 and TRBJ1-1; no clear D. V shed 6 bases and J shed 1 base, with 13 bases lying between them. Germline V gives CDR1 SGDLS, CDR2 YYNGEE. The CDR3 runs to 14 residues. CDR3 DNA sequence: TGTGCCAGCACCCGGGATCGCCGGAACACTGAAGCTTTCTTT. As protein: CASTRDRRNTEAFF. Full variable domain (missing parts from reference TRBV9 and TRBJ1-1): DSGVTQTPKHLITATGQRVTLRCSPRSGDLSVYWYQQSLDQGLQFLIQYYNGEERAKGNILERFSAQQFPDLHSELNLSSLELGDSALYFCASTRDRRNTEAFFGQGTRLTVV.

This clone came up once. V is TRBV11-2 and J is TRBJ2-7; D is unclear. The germline gives CDR1 SGHAT, CDR2 FQNNGV. The CDR3 runs 12 residues. V shed 3 bases and J shed 5 bases, with 8 bases lying between them. Here the CDR3 DNA reads TGTGCCAGCAGCTTTATGGGCAACGAGCAGTACTTC. Amino acid sequence: CASSFMGNEQYF.

The CDR3 here is CASSPRRGSTDTQYF. The CDR3 coding sequence is TGTGCCAGCAGCCCAAGGAGGGGGAGCACAGATACGCAGTATTTT. The chain carries TRBV11-3 and TRBJ2-3; D is possibly TRBD1 or TRBD2 (6 bases each). Germline CDR1 SGHNT, CDR2 YENEEA. This CDR3 has 15 residues. The V end lost 5 bases, the J end lost 0 bases, and 12 bases lay between the germline ends.

The CDR3 sequence: CASSPRTGLGNTIYF. As DNA, the CDR3 is TGTGCCAGCAGTCCCCGGACAGGGCTTGGAAACACCATATATTTT. The chain combines TRBV6-5 with TRBJ1-3, with TRBD1 matching 8 bases. The CDR3 runs 15 residues. CDR1 and CDR2 (germline): MNHEY, SVGAGI. The trim removed 5 bases at V and 3 bases at J, leaving 6 bases unmatched.

The sample holds one count of this clone. The chain is built from TRBV14 and TRBJ2-1, with TRBD2 matching over 11 bases. V lost 6 bases to trimming and J lost 8 bases; unmatched junction nucleotides: 3. This CDR3 contains 13 residues. CDR1 and CDR2 from the germline V gene are SGHDN and FVKESK. Here the CDR3 reads CASRTSGSYEQFF. In DNA, the CDR3 is TGTGCCAGCAGAACTAGCGGGAGCTATGAGCAGTTCTTC.